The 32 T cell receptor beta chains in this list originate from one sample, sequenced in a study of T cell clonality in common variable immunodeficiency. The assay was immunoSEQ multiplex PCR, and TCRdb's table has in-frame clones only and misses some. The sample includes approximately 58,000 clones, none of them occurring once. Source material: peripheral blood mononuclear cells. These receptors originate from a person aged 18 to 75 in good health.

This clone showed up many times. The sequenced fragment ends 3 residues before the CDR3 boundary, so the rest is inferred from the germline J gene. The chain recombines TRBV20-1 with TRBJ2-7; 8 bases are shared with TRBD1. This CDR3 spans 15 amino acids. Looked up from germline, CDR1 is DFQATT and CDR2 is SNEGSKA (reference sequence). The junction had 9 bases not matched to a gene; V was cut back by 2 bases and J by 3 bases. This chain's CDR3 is CSARSESGGLYEQYF. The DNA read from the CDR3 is TGCAGTGCTAGATCCGAGTCAGGGGGCCTCTACGAG.

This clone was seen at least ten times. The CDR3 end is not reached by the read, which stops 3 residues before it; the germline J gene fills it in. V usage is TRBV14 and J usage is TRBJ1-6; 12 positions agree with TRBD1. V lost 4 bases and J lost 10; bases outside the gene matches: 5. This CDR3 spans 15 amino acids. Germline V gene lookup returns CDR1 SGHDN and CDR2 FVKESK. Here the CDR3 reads CASSRDRGLRSPLHF. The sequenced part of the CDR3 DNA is TGTGCCAGCAGCCGGGACAGGGGGCTTCGGTCACCC.

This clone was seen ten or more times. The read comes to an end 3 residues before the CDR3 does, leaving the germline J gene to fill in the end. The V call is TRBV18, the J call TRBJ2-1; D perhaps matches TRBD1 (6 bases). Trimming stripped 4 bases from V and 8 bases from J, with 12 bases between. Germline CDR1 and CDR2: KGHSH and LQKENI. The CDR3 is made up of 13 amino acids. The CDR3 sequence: CASSQSTGDEQFF. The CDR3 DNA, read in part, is TGTGCCAGCTCACAGTCGACAGGTGATGAG.

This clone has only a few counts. CDR3 DNA (partial): TGTGCCAGCTCACCAATTAGCGGGACATCAGATACG. This translates into CASSPISGTSDT. In full, the CDR3 reads CASSPISGTSDTQYF. V gene TRBV18 combines with J gene TRBJ2-3; 8 nucleotides match TRBD2. The read finishes 3 residues shy of the CDR3 end, and the germline J gene is used to complete it. Unmatched junction bases numbered 5, after V lost 2 bases and J lost 4 bases. This CDR3 is 15 amino acids long. Per the germline V gene, CDR1 is KGHSH and CDR2 is LQKENI. Together with reference TRBV18 and TRBJ2-3, the CDR3 gives the full variable domain: NAGVMQNPRHLVRRRGQEARLRCSPMKGHSHVYWYRQLPEEGLKFMVYLQKENIIDESGMPKERFSAEFPKEGPSILRIQQVVRGDSAAYFCASSPISGTSDTQYFGPGTRLTVL.

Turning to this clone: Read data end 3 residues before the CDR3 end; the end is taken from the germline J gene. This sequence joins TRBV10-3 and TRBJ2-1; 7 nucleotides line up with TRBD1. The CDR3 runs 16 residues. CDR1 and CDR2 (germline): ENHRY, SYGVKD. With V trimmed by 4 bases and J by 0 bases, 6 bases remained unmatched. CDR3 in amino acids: CAISAQQGISYNEQFF. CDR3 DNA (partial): TGTGCCATCAGTGCTCAACAGGGGATCTCCTACAATGAG.

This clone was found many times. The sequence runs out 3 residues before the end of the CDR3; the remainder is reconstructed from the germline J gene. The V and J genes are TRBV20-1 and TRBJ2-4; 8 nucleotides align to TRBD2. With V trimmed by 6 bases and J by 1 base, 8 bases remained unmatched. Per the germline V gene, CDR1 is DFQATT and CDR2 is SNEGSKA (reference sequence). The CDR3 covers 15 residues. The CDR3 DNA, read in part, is TGCAGTGCCCTCATGGCGGGAGGTGCCAAAAACATT. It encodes CSALMAGGAKNI. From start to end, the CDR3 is CSALMAGGAKNIQYF.

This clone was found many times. The part of the CDR3 DNA that was read is TGTGCCAGTAGTGCCGGGACAGGGGGCACTGAA. Its translation is CASSAGTGGTE. The whole CDR3 sequence reads CASSAGTGGTEAFF. The chain combines TRBV19 with TRBJ1-1; TRBD1 matches 11 bases. The read ends 3 residues early relative to the CDR3; the germline J gene fills the gap. V lost 5 bases to trimming and J lost 4 bases; unmatched junction nucleotides: 3. In germline, CDR1 is LNHDA, CDR2 SQIVND (reference sequence). The CDR3 spans 14 residues.

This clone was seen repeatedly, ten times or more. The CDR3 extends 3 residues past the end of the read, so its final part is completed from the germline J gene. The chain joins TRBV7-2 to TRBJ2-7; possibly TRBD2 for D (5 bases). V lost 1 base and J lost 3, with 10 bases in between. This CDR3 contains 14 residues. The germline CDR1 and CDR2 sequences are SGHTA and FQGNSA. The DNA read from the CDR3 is TGTGCCAGCAGCTTAGGGCGGGTCGGCTACGAG. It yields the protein CASSLGRVGYE. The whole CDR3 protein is CASSLGRVGYEQYF. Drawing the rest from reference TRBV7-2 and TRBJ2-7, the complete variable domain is GAGVSQSPSNKVTEKGKDVELRCDPISGHTALYWYRQSLGQGLEFLIYFQGNSAPDKSGLPSDRFSAERTGGSVSTLTIQRTQQEDSAVYLCASSLGRVGYEQYFGPGTRLTVT.

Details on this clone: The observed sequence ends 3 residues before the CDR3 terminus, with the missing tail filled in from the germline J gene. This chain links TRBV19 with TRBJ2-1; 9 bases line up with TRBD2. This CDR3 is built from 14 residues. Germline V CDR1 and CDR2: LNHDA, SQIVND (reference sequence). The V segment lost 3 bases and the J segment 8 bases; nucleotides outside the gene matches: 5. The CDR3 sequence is CASSIGREGYEQFF. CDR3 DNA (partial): TGTGCCAGTAGTATTGGGCGGGAGGGTTATGAG.

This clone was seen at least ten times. CDR3 DNA (partial): TGCGCCAGCAGCCACCCTCACAGGGGGCTGGAGGAG. Translating gives CASSHPHRGLEE. The CDR3 reads in full as CASSHPHRGLEELFF. The rearrangement joins TRBV4-1 to TRBJ2-2, with TRBD1 matching over 9 bases. From the germline J gene comes the end of the CDR3, since the read stops 3 residues before it. Germline V CDR1 and CDR2: MGHRA, YSYEKL. V trimming: 3 bases; J trimming: 10 bases; junction bases outside the gene matches: 9. The CDR3 sequence is 15 residues long.

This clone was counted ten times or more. The CDR3 loop reads CAWSTPMNTEAFF. Incomplete CDR3 DNA: TGTGCCTGGAGTACACCAATGAACACTGAA. The chain employs TRBV30 and TRBJ1-1, with no clear D. Read sequence stops 3 residues before the CDR3 end, and the germline J gene provides the missing end. Germline CDR1 GTSNPN, CDR2 SVGIG (reference sequence). The CDR3 loop spans 13 amino acids. V was trimmed by 2 bases and J by 0 bases, leaving 7 bases between them.

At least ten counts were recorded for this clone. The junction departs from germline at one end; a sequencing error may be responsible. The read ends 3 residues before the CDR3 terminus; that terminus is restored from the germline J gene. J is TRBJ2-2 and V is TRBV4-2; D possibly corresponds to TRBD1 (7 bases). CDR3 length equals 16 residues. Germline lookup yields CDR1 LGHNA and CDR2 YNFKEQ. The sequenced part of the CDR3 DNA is TGCGCCAGCAGCCAAGACAGGGACTTAGGGGCCGGGGAG. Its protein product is CASSQDRDLGAGE. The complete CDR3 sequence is CASSQDRDLGAGELFF.

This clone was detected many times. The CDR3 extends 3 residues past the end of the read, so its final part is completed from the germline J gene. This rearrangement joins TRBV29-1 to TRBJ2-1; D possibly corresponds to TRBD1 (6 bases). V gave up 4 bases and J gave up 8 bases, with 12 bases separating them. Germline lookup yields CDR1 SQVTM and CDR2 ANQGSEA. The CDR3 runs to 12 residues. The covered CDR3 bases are TGCAGCGTTGGTTCACCAGGGGATGAG. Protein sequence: CSVGSPGDE. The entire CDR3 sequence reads CSVGSPGDEQFF.

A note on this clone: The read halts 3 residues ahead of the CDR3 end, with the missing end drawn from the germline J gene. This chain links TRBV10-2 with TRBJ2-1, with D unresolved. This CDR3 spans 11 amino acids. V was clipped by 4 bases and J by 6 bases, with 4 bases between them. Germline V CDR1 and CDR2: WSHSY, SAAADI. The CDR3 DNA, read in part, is TGCGCCAGCAGTGTCTCCAATGAG. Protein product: CASSVSNE. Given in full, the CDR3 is CASSVSNEQFF.

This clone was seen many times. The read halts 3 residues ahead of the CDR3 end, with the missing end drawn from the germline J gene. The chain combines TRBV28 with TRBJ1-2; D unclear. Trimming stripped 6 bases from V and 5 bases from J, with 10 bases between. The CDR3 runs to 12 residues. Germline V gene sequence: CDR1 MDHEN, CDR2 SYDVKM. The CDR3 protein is CASSQGGYGYTF. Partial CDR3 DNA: TGTGCCAGCAGCCAAGGAGGGTATGGC.

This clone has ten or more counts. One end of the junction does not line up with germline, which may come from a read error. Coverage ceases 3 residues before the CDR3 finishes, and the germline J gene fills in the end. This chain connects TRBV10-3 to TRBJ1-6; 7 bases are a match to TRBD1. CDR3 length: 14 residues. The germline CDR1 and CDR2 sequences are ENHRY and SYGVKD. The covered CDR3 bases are TGTGCCGTCAGTGAATTGGGGGACAGTTCACCC. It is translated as CAVSELGDSSP. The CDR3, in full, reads CAVSELGDSSPLHF.

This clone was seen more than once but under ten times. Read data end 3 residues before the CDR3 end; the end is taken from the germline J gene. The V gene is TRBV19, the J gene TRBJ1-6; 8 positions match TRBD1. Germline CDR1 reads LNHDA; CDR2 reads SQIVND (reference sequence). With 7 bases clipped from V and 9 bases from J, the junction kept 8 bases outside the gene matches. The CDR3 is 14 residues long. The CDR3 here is CASTTGQGGSPLHF. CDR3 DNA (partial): TGTGCCAGTACCACAGGACAGGGAGGTTCACCC. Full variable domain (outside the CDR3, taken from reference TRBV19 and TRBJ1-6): DGGITQSPKYLFRKEGQNVTLSCEQNLNHDAMYWYRQDPGQGLRLIYYSQIVNDFQKGDIAEGYSVSREKKESFPLTVTSAQKNPTAFYLCASTTGQGGSPLHFGNGTRLTVT.

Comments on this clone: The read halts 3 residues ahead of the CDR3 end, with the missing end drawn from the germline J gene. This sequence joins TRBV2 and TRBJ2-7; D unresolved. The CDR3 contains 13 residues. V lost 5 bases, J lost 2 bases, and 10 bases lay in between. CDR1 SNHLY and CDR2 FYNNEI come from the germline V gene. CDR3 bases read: TGTGCCAGCAGTACGGGTCAGACCTACGAG. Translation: CASSTGQTYE. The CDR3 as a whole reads CASSTGQTYEQYF.

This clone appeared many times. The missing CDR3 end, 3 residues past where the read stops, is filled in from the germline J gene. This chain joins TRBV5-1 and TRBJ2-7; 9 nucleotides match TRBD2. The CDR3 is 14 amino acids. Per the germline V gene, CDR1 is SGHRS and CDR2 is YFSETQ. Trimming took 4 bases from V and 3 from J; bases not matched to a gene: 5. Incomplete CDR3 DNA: TGCGCCAGCAGCCCTAGCGGGAACAACTACGAG. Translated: CASSPSGNNYE. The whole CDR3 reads CASSPSGNNYEQYF.

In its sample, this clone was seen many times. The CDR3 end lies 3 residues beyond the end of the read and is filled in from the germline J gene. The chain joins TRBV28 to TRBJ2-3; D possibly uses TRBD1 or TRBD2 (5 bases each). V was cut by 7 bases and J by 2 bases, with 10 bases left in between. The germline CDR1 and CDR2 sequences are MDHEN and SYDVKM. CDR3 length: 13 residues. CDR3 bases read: TGTGCCAGCATCCAGGGAGCCACAGATACG. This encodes CASIQGATDT. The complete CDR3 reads CASIQGATDTQYF.

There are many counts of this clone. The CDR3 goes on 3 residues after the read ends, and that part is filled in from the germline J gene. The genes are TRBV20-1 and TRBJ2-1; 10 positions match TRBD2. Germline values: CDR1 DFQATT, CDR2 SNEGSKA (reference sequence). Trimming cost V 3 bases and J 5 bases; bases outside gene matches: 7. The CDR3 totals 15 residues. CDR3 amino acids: CSASLSAGGNNEQFF. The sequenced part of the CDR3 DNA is TGCAGTGCTAGTCTCTCAGCGGGAGGGAACAATGAG.

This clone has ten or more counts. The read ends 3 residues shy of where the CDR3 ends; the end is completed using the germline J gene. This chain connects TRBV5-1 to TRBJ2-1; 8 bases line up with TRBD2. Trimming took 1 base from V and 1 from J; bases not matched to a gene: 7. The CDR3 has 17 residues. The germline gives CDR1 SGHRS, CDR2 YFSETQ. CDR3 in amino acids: CASSLYPGTRSYNEQFF. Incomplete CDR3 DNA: TGCGCCAGCAGCTTGTATCCCGGGACTAGGTCCTACAATGAG.

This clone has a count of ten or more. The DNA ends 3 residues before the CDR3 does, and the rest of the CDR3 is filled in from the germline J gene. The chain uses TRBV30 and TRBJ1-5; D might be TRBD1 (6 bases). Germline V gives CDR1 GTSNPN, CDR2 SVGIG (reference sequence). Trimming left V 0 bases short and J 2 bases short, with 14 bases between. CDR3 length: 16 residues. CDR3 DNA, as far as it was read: TGTGCCTGGAGTGTGGGGGGGCAGTTGGGCAATCAGCCC. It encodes CAWSVGGQLGNQP. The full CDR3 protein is CAWSVGGQLGNQPQHF.

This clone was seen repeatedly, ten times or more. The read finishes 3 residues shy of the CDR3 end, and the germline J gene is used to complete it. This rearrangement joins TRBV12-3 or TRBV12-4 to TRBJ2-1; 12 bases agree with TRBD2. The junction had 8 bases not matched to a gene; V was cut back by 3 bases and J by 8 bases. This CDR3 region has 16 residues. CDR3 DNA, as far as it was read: TGTGCCAGCAGTTTCCGACTAGCGGGAGCCCGGGATGAG. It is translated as CASSFRLAGARDE. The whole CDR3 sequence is CASSFRLAGARDEQFF.

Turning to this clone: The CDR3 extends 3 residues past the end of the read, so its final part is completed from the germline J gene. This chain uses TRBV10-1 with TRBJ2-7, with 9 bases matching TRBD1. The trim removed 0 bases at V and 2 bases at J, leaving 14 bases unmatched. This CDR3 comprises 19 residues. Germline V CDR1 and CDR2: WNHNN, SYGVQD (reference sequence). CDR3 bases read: TGCGCCAGCAGTGAGTCTTCCGCGACAGGGGGTCCCTGCGCCTACGAG. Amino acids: CASSESSATGGPCAYE. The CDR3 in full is CASSESSATGGPCAYEQYF.

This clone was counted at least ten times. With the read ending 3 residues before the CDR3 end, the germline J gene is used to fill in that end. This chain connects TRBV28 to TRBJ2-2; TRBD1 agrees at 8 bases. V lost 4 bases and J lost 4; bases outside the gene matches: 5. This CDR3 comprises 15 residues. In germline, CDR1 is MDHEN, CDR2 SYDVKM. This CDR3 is CASSWTGMSTGELFF. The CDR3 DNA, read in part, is TGTGCCAGCAGTTGGACAGGGATGAGCACCGGGGAG.

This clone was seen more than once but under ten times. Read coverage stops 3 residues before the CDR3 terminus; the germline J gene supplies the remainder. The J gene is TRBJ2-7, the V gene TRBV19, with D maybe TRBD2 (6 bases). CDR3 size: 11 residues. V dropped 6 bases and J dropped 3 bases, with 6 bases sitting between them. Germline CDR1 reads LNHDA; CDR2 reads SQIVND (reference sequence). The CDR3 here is CASRRGYEQYF. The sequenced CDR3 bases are TGTGCCAGTAGGCGGGGCTACGAG.

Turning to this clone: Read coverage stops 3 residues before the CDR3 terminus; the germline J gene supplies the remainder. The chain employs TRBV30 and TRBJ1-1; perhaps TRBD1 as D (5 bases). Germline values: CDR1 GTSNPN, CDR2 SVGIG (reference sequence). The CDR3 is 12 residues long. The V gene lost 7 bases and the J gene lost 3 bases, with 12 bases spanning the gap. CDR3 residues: CAFPRGDTEAFF. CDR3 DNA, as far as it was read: TGTGCCTTTCCCCGGGGGGACACTGAA.

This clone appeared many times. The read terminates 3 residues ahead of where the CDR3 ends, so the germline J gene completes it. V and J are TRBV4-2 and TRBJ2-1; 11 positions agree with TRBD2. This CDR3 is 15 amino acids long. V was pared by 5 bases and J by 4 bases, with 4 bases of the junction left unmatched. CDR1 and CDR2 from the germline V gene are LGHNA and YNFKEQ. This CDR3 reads CASSRGLAAYNEQFF. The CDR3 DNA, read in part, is TGTGCCAGCAGCAGGGGACTAGCGGCTTACAATGAG.

CDR3 bases read: TGTGCCAGTAGTCCTCATCCGGGACAGGGGCACACTTTCCGAAACACC. It specifies CASSPHPGQGHTFRNT. The whole CDR3 is CASSPHPGQGHTFRNTIYF. This chain uses TRBV19 with TRBJ1-3, with 10 bases aligning to TRBD1. The sequence runs out 3 residues before the end of the CDR3; the remainder is reconstructed from the germline J gene. CDR3 length: 19 amino acids. After removal of 5 bases from V and 5 bases from J, the junction contained 18 bases not matched to a gene. From germline, CDR1 is LNHDA and CDR2 SQIVND (reference sequence).

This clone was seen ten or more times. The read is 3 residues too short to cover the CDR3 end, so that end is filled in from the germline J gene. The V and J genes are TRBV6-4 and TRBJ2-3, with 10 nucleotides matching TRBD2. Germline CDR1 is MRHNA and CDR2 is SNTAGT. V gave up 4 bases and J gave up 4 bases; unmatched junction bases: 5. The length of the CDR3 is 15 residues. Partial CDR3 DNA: TGTGCCAGCAGTGTTCTAGCGGGAGTTCCAGATACG. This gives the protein CASSVLAGVPDT. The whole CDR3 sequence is CASSVLAGVPDTQYF.

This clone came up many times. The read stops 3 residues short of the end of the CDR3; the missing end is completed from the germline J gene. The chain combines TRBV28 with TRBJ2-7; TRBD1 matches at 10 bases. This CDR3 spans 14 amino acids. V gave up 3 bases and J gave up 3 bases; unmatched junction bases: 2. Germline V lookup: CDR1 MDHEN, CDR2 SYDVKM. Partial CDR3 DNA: TGTGCCAGCAGTTTGCGGGACAGGGGCTACGAG. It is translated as CASSLRDRGYE. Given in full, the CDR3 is CASSLRDRGYEQYF.